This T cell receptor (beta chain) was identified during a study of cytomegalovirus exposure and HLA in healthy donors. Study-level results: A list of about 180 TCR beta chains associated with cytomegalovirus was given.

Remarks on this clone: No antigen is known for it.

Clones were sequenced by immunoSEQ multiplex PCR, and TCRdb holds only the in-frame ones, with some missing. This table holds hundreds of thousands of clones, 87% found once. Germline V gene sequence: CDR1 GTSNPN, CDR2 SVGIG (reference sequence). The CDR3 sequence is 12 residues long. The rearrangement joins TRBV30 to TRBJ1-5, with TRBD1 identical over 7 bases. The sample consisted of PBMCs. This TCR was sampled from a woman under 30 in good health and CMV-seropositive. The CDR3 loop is CALDRDNQPQHF. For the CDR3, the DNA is TGTGCATTAGACAGGGACAATCAGCCCCAGCATTTT.